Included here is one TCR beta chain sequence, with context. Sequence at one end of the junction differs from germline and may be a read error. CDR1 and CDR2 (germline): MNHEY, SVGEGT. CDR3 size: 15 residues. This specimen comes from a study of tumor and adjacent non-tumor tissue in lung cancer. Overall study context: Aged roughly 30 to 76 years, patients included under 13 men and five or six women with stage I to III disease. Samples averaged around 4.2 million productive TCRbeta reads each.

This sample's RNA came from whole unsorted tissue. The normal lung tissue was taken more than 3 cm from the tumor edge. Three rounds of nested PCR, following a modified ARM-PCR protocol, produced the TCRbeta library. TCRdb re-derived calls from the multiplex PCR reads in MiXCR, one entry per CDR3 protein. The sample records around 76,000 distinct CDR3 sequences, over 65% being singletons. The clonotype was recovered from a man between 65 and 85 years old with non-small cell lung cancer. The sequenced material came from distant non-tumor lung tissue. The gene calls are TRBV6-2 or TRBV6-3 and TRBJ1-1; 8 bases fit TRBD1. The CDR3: CASSTRQGMNTETFF. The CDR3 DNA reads TGTGCCAGCAGTACAAGACAGGGGATGAACACTGAAACTTTCTTT.